What follows are 5 T cell receptor beta chains derived from one specimen sequenced in a study of blood T cell repertoires in COVID-19. The table came from immunoSEQ multiplex PCR; TCRdb's copy has only in-frame clones and leaves some out. The top ten clones hold around 8% of a sample with 95,000 to 120,000 clones, about four fifths of them seen once. Material: peripheral blood. The receptor set was obtained from a woman aged 40 to 50 with acute or convalescent COVID-19.

This clone was recorded a few times. The rearrangement uses TRBV30 and TRBJ2-3; 9 bases match TRBD1. Looked up from germline, CDR1 is GTSNPN and CDR2 is SVGIG (reference sequence). Unmatched junction bases numbered 11, after V lost 3 bases and J lost 4 bases. This CDR3 has 16 residues. DNA of the CDR3: TGTGCCTGGAGCGATAGAAAGCGACAGGGGGCAGATACGCAGTATTTT. Protein: CAWSDRKRQGADTQYF.

This chain joins TRBV9 and TRBJ2-1; 11 nucleotides match TRBD2. Germline V CDR1 and CDR2: SGDLS, YYNGEE. The trim removed 1 base at V and 10 bases at J, leaving 10 bases unmatched. The CDR3 runs to 16 residues. This chain's CDR3 is CASSVLGGSSGGEQFF. CDR3 nucleotide sequence: TGTGCCAGCAGCGTATTGGGAGGATCTAGCGGGGGGGAGCAGTTCTTC. Full variable domain (rest looked up from reference TRBV9 and TRBJ2-1): DSGVTQTPKHLITATGQRVTLRCSPRSGDLSVYWYQQSLDQGLQFLIQYYNGEERAKGNILERFSAQQFPDLHSELNLSSLELGDSALYFCASSVLGGSSGGEQFFGPGTRLTVL.

J is TRBJ2-2 and V is TRBV24-1; 7 nucleotides match TRBD1. With 5 bases clipped from V and 1 base from J, the junction kept 6 bases outside the gene matches. Germline loops: CDR1 KGHDR, CDR2 SFDVKD. CDR3 length equals 16 residues. The CDR3 protein is CATSANRDRNTGELFF. The CDR3 nucleotides read TGTGCCACCAGTGCTAACCGGGACAGGAACACCGGGGAGCTGTTTTTT.

The chain combines TRBV2 with TRBJ1-5; D not certain. The V gene's germline CDR1 is SNHLY and CDR2 FYNNEI. V was trimmed by 3 bases and J by 4 bases, leaving 16 bases between them. This CDR3 is 16 amino acids long. The CDR3 DNA reads TGTGCCAGCAGTGATGACGGTGACGGAGCTAATCAGCCCCAGCATTTT. This translates into CASSDDGDGANQPQHF.

This clone was seen just once. This sequence joins TRBV15 and TRBJ1-5; possibly TRBD1 for D (6 bases). This CDR3 has 17 amino acids. Germline values: CDR1 LNHNV, CDR2 YYDKDF (reference sequence). The V end lost 10 bases, the J end lost 0 bases, and 22 bases lay between the germline ends. The CDR3 sequence is CAIVDSFKGYSNQPQHF. The CDR3 DNA is TGTGCCATCGTGGACAGCTTTAAGGGTTATAGCAATCAGCCCCAGCATTTT. Full variable domain (remainder filled in from reference TRBV15 and TRBJ1-5): DAMVIQNPRYQVTQFGKPVTLSCSQTLNHNVMYWYQQKSSQAPKLLFHYYDKDFNNEADTPDNFQSRRPNTSFCFLDIRSPGLGDTAMYLCAIVDSFKGYSNQPQHFGDGTRLSIL.